Listed here are 24 T cell receptor beta chains from one sample, sequenced in a study of shared clonotypes between healthy human individuals. Using immunoSEQ multiplex PCR, the repertoire was profiled, and TCRdb retains in-frame clones only, with some absent. The data show millions of clones, approximately 92% seen once. The sample taken for sequencing was naive CD4+ T cells sorted from blood. Subset in this sample: CD45RA+ positively selected. The receptors stem from a man aged 18 to 30 in good health.

This clone is a singleton in its sample. This chain joins TRBV5-4 and TRBJ2-7; D unclear. V lost 0 bases and J 1 base, leaving 14 bases between the germline ends. The CDR3 covers 16 residues. CDR1 and CDR2 (germline): SGHNT, YYREEE (reference sequence). CDR3 amino acids: CASSLGGAVKSYEQYF. For the CDR3, the DNA is TGTGCCAGCAGCTTGGGGGGTGCGGTCAAGTCCTACGAGCAGTACTTC.

V is TRBV7-9 and J is TRBJ2-7, with 7 bases lining up with TRBD1. Germline CDR1 reads SEHNR; CDR2 reads FQNEAQ (reference sequence). J lost 2 bases, V lost 5 bases, and 15 bases had no gene match. CDR3 length equals 17 residues. The CDR3 here is CASSRYASRDSPYEQYF. For the CDR3, the DNA is TGTGCCAGCAGCCGTTATGCCTCCCGGGACAGCCCCTACGAGCAGTACTTC.

The chain combines TRBV29-1 with TRBJ2-7, with 9 positions matching TRBD1. The CDR3 is made up of 15 amino acids. Germline loops: CDR1 SQVTM, CDR2 ANQGSEA. With 3 bases clipped from V and 2 bases from J, the junction kept 8 bases outside the gene matches. DNA for the CDR3: TGCAGCGTTGATCTCGGGACAGGGAGAGCCTACGAGCAGTACTTC. Amino acids: CSVDLGTGRAYEQYF.

The chain combines TRBV29-1 with TRBJ1-2, with 9 bases that match TRBD1. The CDR3 consists of 13 residues. Losses at the gene ends were 5 bases for V and 5 bases for J; bases not matched to a gene: 6. CDR1 and CDR2 from the germline V gene are SQVTM and ANQGSEA. The CDR3 DNA reads TGCAGCGTTCGGACAGGGGCGGGTTATGGCTACACCTTC. This encodes CSVRTGAGYGYTF. Drawing the rest from reference TRBV29-1 and TRBJ1-2, the complete variable domain is SAVISQKPSRDICQRGTSLTIQCQVDSQVTMMFWYRQQPGQSLTLIATANQGSEATYESGFVIDKFPISRPNLTFSTLTVSNMSPEDSSIYLCSVRTGAGYGYTFGSGTRLTVV.

CDR3 in amino acids: CASSLGAGLGNTIYF. CDR3 nucleotides: TGTGCCAGCAGTTTAGGGGCAGGACTAGGAAACACCATATATTTT. The rearrangement joins TRBV28 to TRBJ1-3; D might be TRBD1 (5 bases). Trimming stripped 2 bases from V and 4 bases from J, with 12 bases between. There are 15 residues in the CDR3. Germline CDR1 is MDHEN and CDR2 is SYDVKM.

The chain links TRBV10-3 to TRBJ1-1, with D perhaps TRBD1 (6 bases). CDR1 is ENHRY and CDR2 is SYGVKD in the germline V gene. This CDR3 comprises 14 residues. V lost 7 bases, J lost 0 bases, and 12 bases lay in between. The CDR3 DNA reads as TGTGCCATCAATATACAGGGAATGAACACTGAAGCTTTCTTT. As protein: CAINIQGMNTEAFF.

The V and J genes are TRBV18 and TRBJ2-6, with TRBD2 identical over 12 bases. The ends lost 3 bases at V and 0 bases at J; junction bases unmatched: 9. The germline V gene encodes CDR1 KGHSH and CDR2 LQKENI. The CDR3 covers 20 residues. This chain's CDR3 is CASSPLATSGSSSGANVLTF. CDR3 bases: TGTGCCAGCTCACCCCTCGCGACTAGCGGGAGTAGCTCTGGGGCCAACGTCCTGACTTTC.

Remarks on this clone: Additional DNA sequences in this sample encode the identical CDR3. V usage is TRBV2 and J usage is TRBJ2-3; D is possibly TRBD2 (6 bases). V was cut by 4 bases and J by 3 bases, with 8 bases left in between. Germline V lookup: CDR1 SNHLY, CDR2 FYNNEI. The CDR3 length is 13 residues. This chain's CDR3 is CASSVSGTDTQYF. The CDR3 nucleotides are TGTGCCAGCAGTGTTAGCGGAACAGATACGCAGTATTTT.

In DNA form, the CDR3 reads TGCGCCAGTGGATCGGGACAGGGTGGAGAAAAACTGTTTTTT. Amino acid sequence: CASGSGQGGEKLFF. The chain is built from TRBV5-1 and TRBJ1-4, with 9 bases fitting TRBD1. The CDR3 loop spans 14 amino acids. With V trimmed by 8 bases and J by 8 bases, 10 bases remained unmatched. Germline V CDR1 and CDR2: SGHRS, YFSETQ.

V and J are TRBV18 and TRBJ2-7, with D uncertain. The germline gives CDR1 KGHSH, CDR2 LQKENI. V dropped 3 bases and J dropped 2 bases, with 11 bases sitting between them. This CDR3 is 14 amino acids long. Written as DNA, the CDR3 is TGTGCCAGCTCACCCCGGGTTTTACCCTACGAGCAGTACTTC. This codes for CASSPRVLPYEQYF.

The V gene is TRBV5-1, the J gene TRBJ2-7; 7 bases match TRBD1. The CDR3 loop spans 12 amino acids. Germline V gene data show CDR1 as SGHRS and CDR2 as YFSETQ. Trimming cost V 0 bases and J 10 bases; bases outside gene matches: 4. The CDR3 sequence: CASSLDRGFQYF. The CDR3 region has the DNA TGCGCCAGCAGCTTGGACAGGGGCTTCCAGTACTTC.

This chain links TRBV4-3 with TRBJ1-4, with TRBD1 as a possible D gene (6 bases). CDR1 is LGHNA, CDR2 YSLEER, per germline. The V and J ends lost 4 bases and 7 bases respectively, with 16 bases between them. This CDR3 region has 15 residues. The CDR3 DNA reads as TGCGCCAGCAGCCCTCGATCCAAAGGGGGTGAAAAACTGTTTTTT. Its translation: CASSPRSKGGEKLFF.

V is TRBV5-1 and J is TRBJ1-4; D perhaps matches TRBD1 (5 bases). CDR1 is SGHRS, CDR2 YFSETQ, per germline. This CDR3 comprises 15 residues. Trimming pared 0 bases from V and 4 bases from J, leaving 10 bases between. The DNA of the CDR3 is TGCGCCAGCAGCTTGGTTGACAGCAATAATGAAAAACTGTTTTTT. Protein product: CASSLVDSNNEKLFF.

The CDR3 loop reads CASSLTGQGYYEQYF. The CDR3 nucleotides are TGTGCCAGCAGCTTAACGGGACAGGGATACTACGAGCAGTACTTC. The chain joins TRBV7-9 to TRBJ2-7, with 9 bases that match TRBD1. The CDR3 sequence is 15 residues long. V shed 2 bases and J 3 bases; nucleotides not matched to a gene: 5. The V gene's germline CDR1 is SEHNR and CDR2 FQNEAQ (reference sequence).

The rearrangement uses TRBV29-1 and TRBJ2-1, with a possible D match to TRBD1 (6 bases). CDR1 and CDR2 from the germline V gene are SQVTM and ANQGSEA. V was cut by 5 bases and J by 4 bases, with 12 bases left in between. This CDR3 contains 13 residues. The CDR3: CSVRGTLYNEQFF. CDR3 coding DNA: TGCAGCGTTCGAGGGACACTTTACAATGAGCAGTTCTTC.

Concerning this clone itself: Different DNA sequences within this sample yield the same CDR3. This chain links TRBV7-9 with TRBJ2-7, with D unclear. This CDR3 is built from 13 residues. Trimming cost V 1 base and J 5 bases, with 9 bases left between them. CDR1 and CDR2 from the germline V gene are SEHNR and FQNEAQ (reference sequence). The CDR3 region is CASSLGVGNEQYF. CDR3 nucleotides: TGTGCCAGCAGCTTAGGGGTGGGCAACGAGCAGTACTTC.

The J gene is TRBJ2-7, the V gene TRBV28; 9 bases are a match to TRBD2. The V gene end was trimmed by 3 bases and the J gene end by 5 bases; junction bases not matched to a gene: 5. This CDR3 comprises 14 residues. Per germline, CDR1 MDHEN and CDR2 SYDVKM. The CDR3 DNA reads TGTGCCAGCAGTTTCCTAGCGGGGAACAACGAGCAGTACTTC. It encodes CASSFLAGNNEQYF.

Worth noting for this clone: Germline is not matched at one junction end, which may reflect a read error. This rearrangement joins TRBV7-7 to TRBJ1-5; TRBD1 is a possible D gene (5 bases). This CDR3 is 13 amino acids long. Germline lookup yields CDR1 SSHAT and CDR2 FNYEAQ (reference sequence). The CDR3 is CASSLALGDPQHF. Written as DNA, the CDR3 is TGTGCTAGCAGCTTAGCGTTGGGGGACCCCCAGCATTTT.

This clone was seen a single time. The V call is TRBV5-6, the J call TRBJ2-7, with unresolved D. Trimming removed 0 bases from V and 2 bases from J, with 12 bases in between. The CDR3 covers 15 residues. Germline assignment: CDR1 SGHDT and CDR2 YYEEEE. This chain's CDR3 is CASSLVGITPYEQYF. DNA of the CDR3: TGTGCCAGCAGCTTGGTTGGGATCACCCCCTACGAGCAGTACTTC.

The chain links TRBV18 to TRBJ2-5; TRBD2 agrees at 8 bases. Looked up from germline, CDR1 is KGHSH and CDR2 is LQKENI. With 3 bases clipped from V and 3 bases from J, the junction kept 9 bases outside the gene matches. This CDR3 is 16 amino acids long. The CDR3 DNA follows: TGTGCCAGCTCACCTTTGCGCGGGACTAGAGAAGAGACCCAGTACTTC. Protein sequence: CASSPLRGTREETQYF.

With respect to this clone: At the DNA level, this CDR3 is encoded by other sequences in the same sample as well. This sequence joins TRBV7-2 and TRBJ2-5, with 10 bases lining up with TRBD2. Germline V gene lookup returns CDR1 SGHTA and CDR2 FQGNSA. The CDR3 has 15 residues. V shed 2 bases and J 3 bases; nucleotides not matched to a gene: 3. CDR3 nucleotide sequence: TGTGCCAGCAGCTTAAGCGGGAGGGCCGAAGAGACCCAGTACTTC. Translating it yields CASSLSGRAEETQYF. The whole variable domain, remainder taken from reference TRBV7-2 and TRBJ2-5, is GAGVSQSPSNKVTEKGKDVELRCDPISGHTALYWYRQSLGQGLEFLIYFQGNSAPDKSGLPSDRFSAERTGGSVSTLTIQRTQQEDSAVYLCASSLSGRAEETQYFGPGTRLLVL.

This chain joins TRBV4-1 and TRBJ2-5; D is possibly TRBD1 (6 bases). V lost 2 bases and J lost 5, with 12 bases in between. CDR3 length: 14 amino acids. The germline V gene has CDR1 MGHRA and CDR2 YSYEKL. The CDR3 DNA follows: TGCGCCAGCAGCCAAACAGGGTACCTGGAGACCCAGTACTTC. This gives the protein CASSQTGYLETQYF.

This clone was seen only once. The CDR3 sequence is CASSYTTGFEQFF. CDR3 sequence (DNA): TGTGCCAGCAGTTACACAACAGGGTTTGAGCAGTTCTTC. This chain links TRBV6-5 with TRBJ2-1, with D perhaps TRBD1 (6 bases). The CDR3 has 13 amino acids. The germline gives CDR1 MNHEY, CDR2 SVGAGI. V lost 2 bases, J lost 9 bases, and 11 bases lay in between.

This clone has more than one count but fewer than ten. A much larger clone sits a single nucleotide away, making a read error possible. Other DNA sequences of this sample code for an identical CDR3. In DNA, the CDR3 is TGCGCCAGCAGCTTCGAAGAGACCCAGTACTTC. It is translated as CASSFEETQYF. The J gene is TRBJ2-5, the V gene TRBV5-1; D call uncertain. From germline, CDR1 is SGHRS and CDR2 YFSETQ. Trimming took 2 bases from V and 3 from J, leaving 2 bases between them. The CDR3 runs to 11 residues.